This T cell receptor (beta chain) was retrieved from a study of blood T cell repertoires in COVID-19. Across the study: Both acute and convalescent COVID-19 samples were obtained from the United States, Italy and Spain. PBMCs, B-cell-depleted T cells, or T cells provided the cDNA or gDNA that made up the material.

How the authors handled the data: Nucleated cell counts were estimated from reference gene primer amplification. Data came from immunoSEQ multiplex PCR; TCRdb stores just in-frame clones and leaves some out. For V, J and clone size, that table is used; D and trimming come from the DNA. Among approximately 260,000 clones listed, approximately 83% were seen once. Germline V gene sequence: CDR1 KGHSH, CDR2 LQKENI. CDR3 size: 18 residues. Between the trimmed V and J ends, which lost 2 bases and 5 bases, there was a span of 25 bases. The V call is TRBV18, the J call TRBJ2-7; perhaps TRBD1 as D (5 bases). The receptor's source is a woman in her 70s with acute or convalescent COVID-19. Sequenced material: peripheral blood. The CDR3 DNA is TGTGCCAGCTCACCAGTATCTGGTACAGGCAAGCTACTTGACGAGCAGTACTTC. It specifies CASSPVSGTGKLLDEQYF.